The 13 T cell receptor beta chains listed next were all sequenced from one sample in a study of blood T cell repertoires in COVID-19 (dated by TCRdb to about 2020). The method behind the library was the immunoSEQ multiplex PCR assay. Here the immuneACCESS table is served through TCRdb, limited to in-frame sequences with V and J called. Missing clones are a known gap in these copies; in checked studies unresolved V genes cover under half, and the rest lacks a known reason. Present in this sample are more than 150,000 clones, over 75% of which were seen just once. Roughly 2.5% of the sample is taken by the ten largest. The specimen was peripheral blood. Every receptor here comes from a man aged 35-49 years with active or convalescent COVID-19.

The chain employs TRBV5-8 and TRBJ2-5; a weak D match, TRBD2 (5 bases). The CDR3 has 13 residues. Germline V lookup: CDR1 SGHTS, CDR2 YDEGEE. V dropped 5 bases and J dropped 0 bases, with 8 bases sitting between them. The CDR3 loop is CASRWTYQETQYF. CDR3 coding DNA: TGTGCCAGCAGGTGGACTTACCAAGAGACCCAGTACTTC.

The chain uses TRBV6-2 or TRBV6-3 and TRBJ1-5, with TRBD1 matching 8 bases. The CDR3 is made up of 14 amino acids. Germline CDR1 reads MNHEY; CDR2 reads SVGEGT. After removal of 5 bases from V and 7 bases from J, the junction contained 7 bases not matched to a gene. CDR3 sequence: CASSHGQGGQPQHF. CDR3 nucleotides: TGTGCCAGCAGTCATGGACAGGGTGGGCAGCCCCAGCATTTT.

The chain uses TRBV7-2 and TRBJ1-3; 7 positions match TRBD1. With 2 bases clipped from V and 0 bases from J, the junction kept 1 base outside the gene matches. The CDR3 consists of 15 residues. Germline V lookup: CDR1 SGHTA, CDR2 FQGNSA. The CDR3 spells CASSLRDSSGNTIYF. CDR3 DNA sequence: TGTGCCAGCAGCTTACGGGACAGCTCTGGAAACACCATATATTTT.

The V gene is TRBV6-5, the J gene TRBJ2-2, with TRBD1 as a possible D gene (5 bases). Germline assignment: CDR1 MNHEY and CDR2 SVGAGI. V lost 1 base to trimming and J lost 4 bases, with 7 bases between them. The CDR3 spans 14 residues. Here the CDR3 DNA reads TGTGCCAGCAGTTACTACCAGGGCACCGGGGAGCTGTTTTTT. This translates into CASSYYQGTGELFF.

Relative to its sample, this clone is medium-sized. The V gene is TRBV9, the J gene TRBJ2-2; D gene uncertain. Trimming stripped 2 bases from V and 5 bases from J, with 10 bases between. This CDR3 comprises 14 residues. Germline CDR1 and CDR2: SGDLS and YYNGEE. The CDR3 loop is CASSVTARTGELFF. In nucleotides, the CDR3 is TGTGCCAGCAGCGTCACAGCCCGAACCGGGGAGCTGTTTTTT.

J is TRBJ2-3 and V is TRBV27; 8 bases align to TRBD2. Trimming at V came to 2 bases and at J to 6 bases, leaving 7 bases not matched to a gene. Germline V gene lookup returns CDR1 MNHEY and CDR2 SMNVEV (reference sequence). CDR3 length: 15 residues. In nucleotides, the CDR3 is TGTGCCAGCAGTTTACGGGGGGGGCTTCTTGATACGCAGTATTTT. This gives the protein CASSLRGGLLDTQYF.

This clone was detected only a few times. The genes are TRBV7-2 and TRBJ1-5; a weak D match, TRBD1 (6 bases). From germline, CDR1 is SGHTA and CDR2 FQGNSA. This CDR3 has 15 amino acids. V shed 1 base and J shed 7 bases, with 14 bases lying between them. The CDR3 loop reads CASSLGRGPLQPQHF. The CDR3 DNA is TGTGCCAGCAGCTTAGGCAGGGGTCCTTTGCAGCCCCAGCATTTT.

This clone was seen just once. This sequence joins TRBV27 and TRBJ1-6; 8 nucleotides align to TRBD1. The CDR3 has 14 residues. From germline, CDR1 is MNHEY and CDR2 SMNVEV (reference sequence). J lost 6 bases, V lost 8 bases, and 6 bases had no gene match. CDR3 nucleotides: TGTGCCAGCTCGGGACAGGTTGTTAATTCACCCCTCCACTTT. This sequence encodes CASSGQVVNSPLHF.

V usage is TRBV30 and J usage is TRBJ1-5; D is unclear. Germline loops: CDR1 GTSNPN, CDR2 SVGIG (reference sequence). The CDR3 length is 13 residues. Between the trimmed V and J ends, which lost 1 base and 6 bases, there was a span of 10 bases. As DNA, the CDR3 is TGTGCCTGGAGTGGCGGGTCCGCTCAGCCCCAGCATTTT. It yields the protein CAWSGGSAQPQHF.

The chain carries TRBV19 and TRBJ1-4, with a weak D call TRBD1 (6 bases). The CDR3 has 15 amino acids. The V gene's germline CDR1 is LNHDA and CDR2 SQIVND (reference sequence). The V end was cut by 6 bases, the J end by 0 bases, with 11 bases between. The CDR3 here is CASRQTGATNEKLFF. The DNA for the CDR3 is TGTGCCAGTAGGCAGACAGGAGCAACTAATGAAAAACTGTTTTTT.

The CDR3 nucleotides read TGTGCCAGTAGTCCCAGGGTCTACTATGGCTACACCTTC. Residues: CASSPRVYYGYTF. The chain links TRBV19 to TRBJ1-2; D might be TRBD1 (5 bases). CDR3 length: 13 amino acids. Trimming pared 5 bases from V and 3 bases from J, leaving 10 bases between. CDR1 and CDR2 from the germline V gene are LNHDA and SQIVND (reference sequence).

This clone was found a few times. The CDR3 is CASSPQGNYGYTF. CDR3 nucleotides: TGTGCCAGCAGCCCCCAGGGGAACTATGGCTACACCTTC. The rearrangement links TRBV7-6 to TRBJ1-2; a possible D gene is TRBD1 (6 bases). Germline V gene data show CDR1 as SGHVS and CDR2 as FNYEAQ. V was clipped by 5 bases and J by 2 bases, with 9 bases between them. The CDR3 has 13 amino acids.

This clone appeared once. The rearrangement uses TRBV19 and TRBJ1-1, with TRBD1 identical over 11 bases. Germline V gives CDR1 LNHDA, CDR2 SQIVND (reference sequence). The ends lost 4 bases at V and 4 bases at J; junction bases unmatched: 5. The CDR3 totals 15 residues. Written as DNA, the CDR3 is TGTGCCAGTAGTAGGAGGACAGGGGGCGGCACTGAAGCTTTCTTT. Encoded protein: CASSRRTGGGTEAFF.